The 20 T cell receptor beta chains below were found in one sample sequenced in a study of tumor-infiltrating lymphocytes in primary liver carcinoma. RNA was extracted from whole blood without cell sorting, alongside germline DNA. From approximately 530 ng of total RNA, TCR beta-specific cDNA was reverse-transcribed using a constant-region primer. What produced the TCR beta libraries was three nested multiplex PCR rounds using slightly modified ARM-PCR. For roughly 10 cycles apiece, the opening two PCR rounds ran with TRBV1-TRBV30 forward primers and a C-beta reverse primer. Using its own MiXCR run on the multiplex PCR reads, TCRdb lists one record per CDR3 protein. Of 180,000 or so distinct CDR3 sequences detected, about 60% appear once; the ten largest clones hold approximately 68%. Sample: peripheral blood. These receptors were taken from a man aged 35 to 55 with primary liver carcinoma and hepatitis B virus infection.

CDR3 coding DNA: TGTGCCAGCACTCACAAGGGGGGAAGCTCTGGGGCCAACGTCCTGACTTTC. Protein: CASTHKGGSSGANVLTF. The chain combines TRBV28 with TRBJ2-6; the D call may be TRBD1 or TRBD2 (6 bases each). CDR3 length equals 17 residues. Trimming left V 7 bases short and J 0 bases short, with 16 bases between. CDR1 and CDR2 from the germline V gene are MDHEN and SYDVKM.

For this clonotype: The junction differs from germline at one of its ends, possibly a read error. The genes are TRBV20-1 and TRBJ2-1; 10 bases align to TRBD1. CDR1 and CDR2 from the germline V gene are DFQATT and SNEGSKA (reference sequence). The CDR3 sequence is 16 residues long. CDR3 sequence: CSASVVGTGVSNEQIF. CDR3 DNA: TGCAGTGCTAGCGTGGTGGGGACAGGGGTCAGCAATGAGCAGATCTTC.

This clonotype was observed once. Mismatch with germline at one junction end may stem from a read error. The CDR3 loop is CASRYSAGGGGGTDTQYF. The CDR3 coding sequence is TGTGCCAGCAGGTACTCGGCAGGGGGCGGTGGTGGCACAGATACGCAGTATTTT. The rearrangement joins TRBV6-5 to TRBJ2-3; 8 bases match TRBD1. The CDR3 is made up of 18 amino acids. Germline loops: CDR1 MNHEY, CDR2 SVGAGI.

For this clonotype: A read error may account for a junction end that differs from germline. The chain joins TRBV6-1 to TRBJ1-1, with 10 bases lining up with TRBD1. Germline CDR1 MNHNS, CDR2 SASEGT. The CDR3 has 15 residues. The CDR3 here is CASLTGTGVYTEALF. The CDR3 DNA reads TGTGCCAGCCTGACCGGGACAGGGGTATACACTGAAGCTCTCTTT.

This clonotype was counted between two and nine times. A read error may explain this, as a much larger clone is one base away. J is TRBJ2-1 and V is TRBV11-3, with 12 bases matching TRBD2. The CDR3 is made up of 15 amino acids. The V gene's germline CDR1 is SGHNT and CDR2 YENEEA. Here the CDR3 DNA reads TGTACCAGCAGCGCTAGACTAGCGGGAGTTAAGGAGCAGTTCTTC. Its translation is CTSSARLAGVKEQFF.

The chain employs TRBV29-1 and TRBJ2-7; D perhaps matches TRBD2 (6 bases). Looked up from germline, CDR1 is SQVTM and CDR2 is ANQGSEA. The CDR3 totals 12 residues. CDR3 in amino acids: CNVEGSSYEQYF. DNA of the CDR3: TGCAACGTGGAGGGGAGCTCCTACGAGCAGTACTTC.

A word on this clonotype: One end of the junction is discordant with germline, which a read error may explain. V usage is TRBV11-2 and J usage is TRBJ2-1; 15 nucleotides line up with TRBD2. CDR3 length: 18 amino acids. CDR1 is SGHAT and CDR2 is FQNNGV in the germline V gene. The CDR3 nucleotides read TGCGCCAGCAGCCAAAAGGGACTAGCGGGAGGAGGGCCGGGAGAGCAGTTCTTC. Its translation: CASSQKGLAGGGPGEQFF. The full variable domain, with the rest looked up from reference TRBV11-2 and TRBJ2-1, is EAGVAQSPRYKIIEKRQSVAFWCNPISGHATLYWYQQILGQGPKLLIQFQNNGVVDDSQLPKDRFSAERLKGVDSTLKIQPAKLEDSAVYLCASSQKGLAGGGPGEQFFGPGTRLTVL.

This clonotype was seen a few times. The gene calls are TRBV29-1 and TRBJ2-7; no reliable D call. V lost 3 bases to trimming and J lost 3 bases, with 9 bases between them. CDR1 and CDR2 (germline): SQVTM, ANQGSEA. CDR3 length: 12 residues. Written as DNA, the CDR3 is TGCAGCGTTGATGACTCCTACTACGAGCAGTACTTC. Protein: CSVDDSYYEQYF.

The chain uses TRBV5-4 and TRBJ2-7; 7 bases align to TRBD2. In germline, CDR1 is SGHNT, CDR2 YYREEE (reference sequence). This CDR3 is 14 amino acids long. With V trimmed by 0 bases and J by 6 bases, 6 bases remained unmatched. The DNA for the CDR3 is TGTGCCAGCAGCTTGGTACCGGGAGGCGGCGAGCAGTACTTC. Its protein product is CASSLVPGGGEQYF.

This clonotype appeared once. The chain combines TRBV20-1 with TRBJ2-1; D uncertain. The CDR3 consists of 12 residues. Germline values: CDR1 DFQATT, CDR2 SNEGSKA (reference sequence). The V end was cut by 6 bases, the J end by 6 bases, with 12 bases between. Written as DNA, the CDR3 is TGCAGTGCGATTCTTTACCGCAATGAGCAGTTCTTC. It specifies CSAILYRNEQFF.

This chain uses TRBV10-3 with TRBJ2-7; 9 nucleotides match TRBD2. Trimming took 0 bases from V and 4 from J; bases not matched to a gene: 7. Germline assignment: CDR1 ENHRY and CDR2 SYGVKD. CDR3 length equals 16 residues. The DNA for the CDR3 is TGTGCCATCAGTGAGTCACCTTGGACTAGCGATTACGAGCAGTACTTC. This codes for CAISESPWTSDYEQYF.

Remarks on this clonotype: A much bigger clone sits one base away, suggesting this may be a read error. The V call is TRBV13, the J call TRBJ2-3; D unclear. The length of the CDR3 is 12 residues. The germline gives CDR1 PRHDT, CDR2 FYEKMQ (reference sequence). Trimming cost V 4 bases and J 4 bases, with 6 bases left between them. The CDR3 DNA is TGTGCCAGCAGCTCAGCATCAGATACGCAGTATTTT. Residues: CASSSASDTQYF.

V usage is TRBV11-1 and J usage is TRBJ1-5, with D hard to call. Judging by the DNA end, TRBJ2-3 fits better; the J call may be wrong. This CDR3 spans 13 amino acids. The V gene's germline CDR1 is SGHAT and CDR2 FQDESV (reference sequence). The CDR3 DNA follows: TGTGCCAGCAGCTTAGCTGGTCATCAGCCCCAGTATTTT. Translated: CASSLAGHQPQYF.

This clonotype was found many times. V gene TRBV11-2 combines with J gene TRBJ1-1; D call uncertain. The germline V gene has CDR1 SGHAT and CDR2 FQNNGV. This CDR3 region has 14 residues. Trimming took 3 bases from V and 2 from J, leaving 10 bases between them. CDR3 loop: CASSFRDLNTEAFF. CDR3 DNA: TGTGCCAGCAGCTTCCGGGATTTAAACACTGAAGCTTTCTTT.

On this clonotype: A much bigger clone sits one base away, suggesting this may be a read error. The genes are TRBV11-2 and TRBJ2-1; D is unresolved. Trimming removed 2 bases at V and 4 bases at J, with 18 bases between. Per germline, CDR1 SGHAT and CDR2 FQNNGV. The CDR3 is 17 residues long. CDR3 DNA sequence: TGTGCCAGCAGCTTACGGAGCGAACTAACCGTTTACAATGAGCAGTTCTTC. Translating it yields CASSLRSELTVYNEQFF.

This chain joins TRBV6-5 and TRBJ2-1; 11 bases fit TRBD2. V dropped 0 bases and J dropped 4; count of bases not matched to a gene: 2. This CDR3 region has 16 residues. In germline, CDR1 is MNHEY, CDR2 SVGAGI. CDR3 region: CASSYSGTSGYNEQFF. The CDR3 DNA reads TGTGCCAGCAGTTACTCTGGGACTAGCGGATACAATGAGCAGTTCTTC.

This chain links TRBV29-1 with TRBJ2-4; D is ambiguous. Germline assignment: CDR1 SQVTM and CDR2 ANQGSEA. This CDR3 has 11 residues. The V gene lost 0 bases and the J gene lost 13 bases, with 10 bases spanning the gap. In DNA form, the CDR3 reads TGCAGCGTTGAAGAGGTTGGTGAGCAGTACTTC. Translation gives CSVEEVGEQYF.

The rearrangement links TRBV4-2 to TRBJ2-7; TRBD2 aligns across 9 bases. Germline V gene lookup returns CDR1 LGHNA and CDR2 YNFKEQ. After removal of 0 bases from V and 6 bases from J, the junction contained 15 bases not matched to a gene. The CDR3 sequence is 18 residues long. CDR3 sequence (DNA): TGTGCCAGCAGCCAAGAGGTCGCGAGCGGGAGGATACCCTGCGAGCAGTACTTC. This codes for CASSQEVASGRIPCEQYF.

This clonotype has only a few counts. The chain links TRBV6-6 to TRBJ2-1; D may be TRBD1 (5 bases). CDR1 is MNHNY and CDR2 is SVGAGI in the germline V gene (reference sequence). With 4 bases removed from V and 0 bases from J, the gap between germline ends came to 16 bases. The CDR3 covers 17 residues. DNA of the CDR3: TGTGCCAGCAGTTTAAGGGGCACTACAAGCTCCTACAATGAGCAGTTCTTC. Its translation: CASSLRGTTSSYNEQFF.

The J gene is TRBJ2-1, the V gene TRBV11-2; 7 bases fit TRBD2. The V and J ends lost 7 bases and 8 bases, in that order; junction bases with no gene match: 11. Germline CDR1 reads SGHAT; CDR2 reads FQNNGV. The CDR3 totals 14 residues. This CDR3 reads CASNRTSVGDEQFF. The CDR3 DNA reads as TGTGCCAGCAACCGTACTAGCGTCGGGGATGAGCAGTTCTTC.